The rows below give T cell receptor beta chains drawn from one sample of a study of molecular identifiers for immune sequencing clone quantification. Each CDR3 protein is one row after TCRdb ran MiXCR on the PCR reads. This table has more than 300,000 distinct CDR3 sequences, over 20% appearing once. The sample taken for sequencing was naive CD8+ T cells from blood, with Jurkat cell RNA spiked in. The origin of the receptors is a human donor in good health. Some libraries in this study had Jurkat cell RNA spiked in. Each CDR3 is given with its conserved first and last residue.

cdr3_aa j_call v_call
CSAVPSGKYEQYF TRBJ2-7 TRBV20-1
CTSSQEGGSINDYGYTF TRBJ1-2 TRBV4-1
CASNAGTSGPGQYF TRBJ2-7 TRBV7-9
CASSLGPRGTGELFF TRBJ2-2 TRBV27
CASSNQGAGYEQYF TRBJ2-7 TRBV10-2
CAISESIVSGQFQETQYF TRBJ2-5 TRBV10-3
CAWGTGAFYGYTF TRBJ1-2 TRBV30
CASSVEGGQSRDEQYF TRBJ2-7 TRBV9
CASSQDRGRNTEAFF TRBJ1-1 TRBV7-6
CARSLGPGTGSYEQYF TRBJ2-7 TRBV5-1
CASSWASGSWNEQYF TRBJ2-7 TRBV5-5
CASMTEYNEQFF TRBJ2-1 TRBV11-2
CASSYSGRGQAGNEQFF TRBJ2-1 TRBV6-6
CAGSSLGGHEQYF TRBJ2-7 TRBV27
CASSLVRPEAFF TRBJ1-1 TRBV7-9
CSANAWTPMNTEAFF TRBJ1-1 TRBV20-1
CASSVAGGADAQYF TRBJ2-3 TRBV9
CASSLAPGAYVQYF TRBJ2-7 TRBV7-9
CASSQESSPNYGYTF TRBJ1-2 TRBV4-3
CASSSPGHYGYTF TRBJ1-2 TRBV12-3/TRBV12-4
CSTRQAKDHTDTQYF TRBJ2-3 TRBV20-1
CASSPGTGGYTGELFF TRBJ2-2 TRBV7-6
CASSLAVGGAFLYNEQFF TRBJ2-1 TRBV5-6
CASSLAYTSGGSSGSTDTQYF TRBJ2-3 TRBV12-3/TRBV12-4
CASSENHRGYGTNEKLFF TRBJ1-4 TRBV6-1
CASSGGAPTDTQYF TRBJ2-3 TRBV11-2
CASSSVPGGYYEQYF TRBJ2-7 TRBV5-5
CASSSSTEPANYGYAF TRBJ1-2 TRBV12-3/TRBV12-4
CASKRGGNQPQHF TRBJ1-5 TRBV12-3/TRBV12-4
CASVLAGKDEQYF TRBJ2-7 TRBV6-2/TRBV6-3
CAWSGTGAEQYF TRBJ2-7 TRBV30
CASSSEGATTDTQYF TRBJ2-3 TRBV7-9
CASSEAFRGWFQETQYF TRBJ2-5 TRBV2
CASTQGASGSYEQYF TRBJ2-7 TRBV7-2
CASSISVNTEALF TRBJ1-1 TRBV19
CASSLWDRQYTF TRBJ1-2 TRBV28
CASSQVGAVEQFF TRBJ2-1 TRBV4-1
CASRTLGGGSYEQYF TRBJ2-7 TRBV27
CASSPAGTENTEAFF TRBJ1-1 TRBV7-9
CASSLALGPKSTGELFF TRBJ2-2 TRBV7-9
CASSAPASAPQYF TRBJ2-5 TRBV7-9
CATREGVTEAFF TRBJ1-1 TRBV19
CASVSGVSSYNEQFF TRBJ2-1 TRBV27
CASRAGQSSYNEQFF TRBJ2-1 TRBV27
CASSPFDRPPEAFF TRBJ1-1 TRBV28
CASSAYGSSAADTQYF TRBJ2-3 TRBV9
CSAREGPVNQPQHF TRBJ1-5 TRBV20-1
CAISEGSTNTEALF TRBJ1-1 TRBV10-3